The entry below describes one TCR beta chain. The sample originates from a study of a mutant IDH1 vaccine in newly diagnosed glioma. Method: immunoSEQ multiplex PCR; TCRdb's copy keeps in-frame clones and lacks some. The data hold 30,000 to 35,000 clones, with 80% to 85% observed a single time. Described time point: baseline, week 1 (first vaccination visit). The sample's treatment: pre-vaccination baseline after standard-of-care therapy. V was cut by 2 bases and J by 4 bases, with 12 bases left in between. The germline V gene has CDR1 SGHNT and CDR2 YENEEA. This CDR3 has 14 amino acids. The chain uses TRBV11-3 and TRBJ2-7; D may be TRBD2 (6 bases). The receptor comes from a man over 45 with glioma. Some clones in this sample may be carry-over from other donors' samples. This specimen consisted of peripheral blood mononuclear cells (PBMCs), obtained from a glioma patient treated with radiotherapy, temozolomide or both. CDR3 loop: CASSLRGGDYEQYF. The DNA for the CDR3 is TGTGCCAGCAGCTTACGGGGAGGAGATTACGAGCAGTACTTC.